Described below is a single T cell receptor beta chain sequence and its context. No antigen is known for it. This sample was included in a study of cytomegalovirus exposure and HLA in healthy donors. About the research overall: The roughly 100 million unique TCR beta sequences, from about 179 million T cells, were found by an earlier analysis.

The germline gives CDR1 GTSNPN, CDR2 SVGIG (reference sequence). The CDR3 consists of 17 residues. With 4 bases removed from V and 2 bases from J, the gap between germline ends came to 24 bases. The PCR ran on 60 Vbeta and 13 Jbeta primers. Method: immunoSEQ multiplex PCR; TCRdb's copy keeps in-frame clones and lacks some. Of some 150,000 clones in the sample, 65% to 85% were seen once. Points from the study as a whole: It was shown in a later analysis that HLA-associated TCR beta chains were more clonally expanded than other, equally common chains. In a later analysis, TCR beta V- and J-gene trimming was associated with a missense DCLRE1C variant. Researchers catalogued approximately 170 TCR beta chains as cytomegalovirus-associated.

The chain uses TRBV30 and TRBJ2-7; TRBD2 might be the D (5 bases). The specimen was PBMCs. The sequence derives from a woman aged 40 to 49 in good health and CMV-seropositive. The CDR3: CAWIPADRAARAYEQYF. The CDR3 DNA follows: TGTGCCTGGATACCTGCGGACCGAGCGGCGCGGGCCTACGAGCAGTACTTC.